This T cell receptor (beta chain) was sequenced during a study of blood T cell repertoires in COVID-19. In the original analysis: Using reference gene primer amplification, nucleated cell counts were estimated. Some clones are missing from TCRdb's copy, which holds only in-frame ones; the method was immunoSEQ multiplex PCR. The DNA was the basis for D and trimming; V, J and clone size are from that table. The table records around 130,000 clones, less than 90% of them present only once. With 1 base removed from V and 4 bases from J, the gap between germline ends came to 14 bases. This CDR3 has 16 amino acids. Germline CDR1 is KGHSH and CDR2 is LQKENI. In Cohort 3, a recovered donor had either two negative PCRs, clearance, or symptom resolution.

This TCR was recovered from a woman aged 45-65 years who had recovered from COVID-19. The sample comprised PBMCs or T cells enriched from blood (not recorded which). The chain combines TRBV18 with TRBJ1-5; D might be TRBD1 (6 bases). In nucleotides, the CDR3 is TGTGCCAGCTCACCACGGGGTTGGCAGGGGAATCAGCCCCAGCATTTT. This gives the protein CASSPRGWQGNQPQHF.